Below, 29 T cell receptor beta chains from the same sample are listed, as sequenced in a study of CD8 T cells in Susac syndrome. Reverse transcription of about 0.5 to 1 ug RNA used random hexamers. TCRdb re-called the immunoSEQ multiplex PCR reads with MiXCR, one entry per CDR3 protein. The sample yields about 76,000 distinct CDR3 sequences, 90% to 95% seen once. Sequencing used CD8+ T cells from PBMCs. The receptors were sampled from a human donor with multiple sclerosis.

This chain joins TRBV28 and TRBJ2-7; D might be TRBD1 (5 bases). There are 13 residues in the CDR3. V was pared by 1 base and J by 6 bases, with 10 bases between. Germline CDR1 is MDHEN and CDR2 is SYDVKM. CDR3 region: CASSLSGLGEQYF. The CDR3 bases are TGTGCCAGCAGTTTATCAGGGCTGGGCGAGCAGTACTTC.

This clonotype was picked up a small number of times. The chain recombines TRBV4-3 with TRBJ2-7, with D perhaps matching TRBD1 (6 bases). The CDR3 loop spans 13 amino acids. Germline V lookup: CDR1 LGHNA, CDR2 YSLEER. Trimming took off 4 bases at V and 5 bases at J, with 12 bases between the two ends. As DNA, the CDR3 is TGCGCCAGCAGCCGCGGAGAGGGGGACGAGCAGTACTTC. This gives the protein CASSRGEGDEQYF.

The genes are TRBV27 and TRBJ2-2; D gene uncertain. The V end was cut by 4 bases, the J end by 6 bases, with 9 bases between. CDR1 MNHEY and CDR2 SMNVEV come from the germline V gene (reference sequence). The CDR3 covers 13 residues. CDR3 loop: CASSSILSGELFF. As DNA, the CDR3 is TGTGCCAGCAGTTCAATTCTGTCCGGGGAGCTGTTTTTT.

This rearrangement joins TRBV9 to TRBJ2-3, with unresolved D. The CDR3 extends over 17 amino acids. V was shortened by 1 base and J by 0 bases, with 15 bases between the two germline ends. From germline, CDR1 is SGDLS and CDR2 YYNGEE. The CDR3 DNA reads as TGTGCCAGCAGCGTACGAGGCGTAATGTCTAGCACAGATACGCAGTATTTT. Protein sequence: CASSVRGVMSSTDTQYF.

The CDR3 is CASSPLGTTYEQYF. CDR3 nucleotide sequence: TGTGCCAGCAGCCCTCTAGGGACCACCTACGAGCAGTACTTC. This rearrangement joins TRBV13 to TRBJ2-7; D may correspond to TRBD1 or TRBD2 (5 bases each). The CDR3 has 14 amino acids. Germline assignment: CDR1 PRHDT and CDR2 FYEKMQ (reference sequence). V lost 5 bases and J lost 2, with 13 bases in between.

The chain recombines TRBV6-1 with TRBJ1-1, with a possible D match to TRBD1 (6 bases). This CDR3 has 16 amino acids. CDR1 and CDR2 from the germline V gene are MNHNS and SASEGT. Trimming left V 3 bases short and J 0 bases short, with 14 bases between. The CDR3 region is CASSERGGAMNTEAFF. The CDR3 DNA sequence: TGTGCCAGCAGTGAGAGAGGGGGGGCGATGAACACTGAAGCTTTCTTT.

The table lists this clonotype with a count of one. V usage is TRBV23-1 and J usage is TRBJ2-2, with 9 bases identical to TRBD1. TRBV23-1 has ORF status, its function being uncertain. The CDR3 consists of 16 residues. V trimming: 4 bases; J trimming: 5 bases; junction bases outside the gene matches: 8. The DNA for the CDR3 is TGCGCCAGCAGTCCAACCGGGACAGGGTTAACCGGGGAGCTGTTTTTT. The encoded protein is CASSPTGTGLTGELFF.

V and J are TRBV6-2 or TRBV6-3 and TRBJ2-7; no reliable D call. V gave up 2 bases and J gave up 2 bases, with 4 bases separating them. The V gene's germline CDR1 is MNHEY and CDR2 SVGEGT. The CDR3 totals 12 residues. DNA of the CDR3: TGTGCCAGCAGTTACGTCCCCTACGAGCAGTACTTC. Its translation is CASSYVPYEQYF.

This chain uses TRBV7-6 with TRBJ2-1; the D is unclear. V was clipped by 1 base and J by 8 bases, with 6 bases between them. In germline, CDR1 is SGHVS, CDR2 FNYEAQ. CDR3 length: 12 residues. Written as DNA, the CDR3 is TGTGCCAGCAGCTTAGTATCCGATGAGCAGTTCTTC. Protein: CASSLVSDEQFF.

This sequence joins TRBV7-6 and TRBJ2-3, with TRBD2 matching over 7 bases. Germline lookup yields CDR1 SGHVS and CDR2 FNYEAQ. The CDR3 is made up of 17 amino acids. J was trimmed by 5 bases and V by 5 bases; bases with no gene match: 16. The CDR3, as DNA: TGTGCCAGCAGCCCCTCTAGCGGAGACAACCTGGGAGATACGCAGTATTTT. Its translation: CASSPSSGDNLGDTQYF.

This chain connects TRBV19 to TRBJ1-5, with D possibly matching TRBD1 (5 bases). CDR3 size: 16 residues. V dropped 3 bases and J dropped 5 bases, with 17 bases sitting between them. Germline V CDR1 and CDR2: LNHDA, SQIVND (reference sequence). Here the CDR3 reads CASSMRARALYQPQHF. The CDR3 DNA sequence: TGTGCCAGTAGTATGAGAGCCAGGGCCTTGTATCAGCCCCAGCATTTT.

The CDR3 spells CASSQAGDEQFF. In nucleotides, the CDR3 is TGCGCCAGCAGCCAAGCTGGGGATGAGCAGTTCTTC. V is TRBV4-1 and J is TRBJ2-1; D remains unclear. The CDR3 totals 12 residues. The V gene's germline CDR1 is MGHRA and CDR2 YSYEKL. V shed 1 base and J shed 8 bases, with 6 bases lying between them.

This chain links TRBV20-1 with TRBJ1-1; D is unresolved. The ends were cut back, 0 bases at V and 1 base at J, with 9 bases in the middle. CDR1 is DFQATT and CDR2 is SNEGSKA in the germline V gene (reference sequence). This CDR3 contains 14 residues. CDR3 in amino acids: CSARDLRWNTEAFF. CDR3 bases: TGCAGTGCTAGAGATCTCAGGTGGAACACTGAAGCTTTCTTT.

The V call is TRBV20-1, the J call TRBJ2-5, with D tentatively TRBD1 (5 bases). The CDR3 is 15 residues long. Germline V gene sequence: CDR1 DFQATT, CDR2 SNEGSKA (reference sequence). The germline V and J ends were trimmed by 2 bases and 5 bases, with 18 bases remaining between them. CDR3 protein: CSARQGSRNPETQYF. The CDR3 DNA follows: TGCAGTGCTAGACAGGGCTCCAGGAATCCGGAGACCCAGTACTTC.

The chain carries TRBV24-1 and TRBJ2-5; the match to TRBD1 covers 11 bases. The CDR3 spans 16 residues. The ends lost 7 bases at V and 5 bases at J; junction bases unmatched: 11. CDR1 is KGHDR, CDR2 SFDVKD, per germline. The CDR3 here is CATRDRGQGVMETQYF. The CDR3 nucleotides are TGTGCCACCAGGGATAGGGGACAGGGGGTCATGGAGACCCAGTACTTC.

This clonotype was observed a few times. The CDR3 loop reads CSVLREAGELFF. Here the CDR3 DNA reads TGCAGCGTCCTCAGGGAGGCCGGGGAGCTGTTTTTT. The V and J genes are TRBV29-1 and TRBJ2-2; a weak D match, TRBD2 (6 bases). Germline V CDR1 and CDR2: SQVTM, ANQGSEA. V was shortened by 6 bases and J by 6 bases, with 11 bases between the two germline ends. CDR3 length equals 12 residues.

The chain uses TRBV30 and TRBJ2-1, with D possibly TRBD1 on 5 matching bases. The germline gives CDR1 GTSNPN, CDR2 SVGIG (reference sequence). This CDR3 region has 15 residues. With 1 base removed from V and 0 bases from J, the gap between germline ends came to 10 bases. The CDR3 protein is CAWSDRKISYNEQFF. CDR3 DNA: TGTGCCTGGAGTGACAGGAAGATCTCCTACAATGAGCAGTTCTTC.

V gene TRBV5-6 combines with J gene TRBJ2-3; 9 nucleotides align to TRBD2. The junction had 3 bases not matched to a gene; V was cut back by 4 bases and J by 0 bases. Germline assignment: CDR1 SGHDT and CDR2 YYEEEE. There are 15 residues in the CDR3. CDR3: CASSAGGPSTDTQYF. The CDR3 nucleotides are TGTGCCAGCAGCGCGGGGGGGCCTAGCACAGATACGCAGTATTTT.

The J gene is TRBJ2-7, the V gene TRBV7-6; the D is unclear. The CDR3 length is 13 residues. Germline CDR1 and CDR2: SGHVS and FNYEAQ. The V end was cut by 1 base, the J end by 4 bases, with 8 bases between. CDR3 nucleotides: TGTGCCAGCAGCTTAGAACATACTTACGAGCAGTACTTC. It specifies CASSLEHTYEQYF.

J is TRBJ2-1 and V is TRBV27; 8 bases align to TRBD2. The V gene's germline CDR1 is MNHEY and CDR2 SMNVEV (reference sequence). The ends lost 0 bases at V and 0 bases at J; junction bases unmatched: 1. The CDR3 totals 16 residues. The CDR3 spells CASSLSSGASYNEQFF. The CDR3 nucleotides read TGTGCCAGCAGTTTATCTAGCGGGGCCTCCTACAATGAGCAGTTCTTC.

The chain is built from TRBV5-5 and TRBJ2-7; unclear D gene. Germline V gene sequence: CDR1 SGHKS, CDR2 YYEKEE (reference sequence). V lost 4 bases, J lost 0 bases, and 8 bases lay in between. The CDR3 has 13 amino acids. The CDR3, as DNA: TGTGCCAGCAGCCCCTCCAGCTCCTACGAGCAGTACTTC. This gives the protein CASSPSSSYEQYF.

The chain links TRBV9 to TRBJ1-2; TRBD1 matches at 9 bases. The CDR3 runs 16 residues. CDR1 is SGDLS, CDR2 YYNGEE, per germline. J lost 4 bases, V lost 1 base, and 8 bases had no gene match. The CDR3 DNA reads TGTGCCAGCAGCGTAAACAGGGGGCATGAGACCTATGGCTACACCTTC. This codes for CASSVNRGHETYGYTF.

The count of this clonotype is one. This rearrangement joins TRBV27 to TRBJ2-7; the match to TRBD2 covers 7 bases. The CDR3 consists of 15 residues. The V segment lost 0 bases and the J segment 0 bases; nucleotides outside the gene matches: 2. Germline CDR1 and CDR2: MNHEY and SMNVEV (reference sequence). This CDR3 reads CASSLSGGSSYEQYF. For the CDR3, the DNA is TGTGCCAGCAGTTTATCCGGCGGGAGCTCCTACGAGCAGTACTTC.

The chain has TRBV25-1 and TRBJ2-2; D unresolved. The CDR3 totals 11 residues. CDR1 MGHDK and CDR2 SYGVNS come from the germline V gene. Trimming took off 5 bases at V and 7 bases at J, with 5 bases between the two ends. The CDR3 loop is CASSLYGELFF. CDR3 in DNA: TGTGCCAGCAGTTTATACGGGGAGCTGTTTTTT.

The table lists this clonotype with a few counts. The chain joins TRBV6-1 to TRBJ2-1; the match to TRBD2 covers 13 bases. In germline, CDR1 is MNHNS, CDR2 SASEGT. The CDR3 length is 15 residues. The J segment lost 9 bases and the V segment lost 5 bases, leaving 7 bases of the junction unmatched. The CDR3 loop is CASSQLAGGAGEQFF. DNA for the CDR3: TGTGCCAGCAGTCAACTAGCGGGAGGGGCGGGTGAGCAGTTCTTC.

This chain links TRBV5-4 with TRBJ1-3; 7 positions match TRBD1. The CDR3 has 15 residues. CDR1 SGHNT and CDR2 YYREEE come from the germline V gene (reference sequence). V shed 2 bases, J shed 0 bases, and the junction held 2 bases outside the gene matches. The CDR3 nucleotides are TGTGCCAGCAGCTTACGGGACAGCTCTGGAAACACCATATATTTT. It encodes CASSLRDSSGNTIYF.

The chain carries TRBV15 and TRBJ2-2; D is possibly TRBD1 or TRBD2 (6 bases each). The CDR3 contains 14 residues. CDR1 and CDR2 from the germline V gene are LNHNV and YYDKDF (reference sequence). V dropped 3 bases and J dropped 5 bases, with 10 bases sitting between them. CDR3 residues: CATSREGGTGELFF. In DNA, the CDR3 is TGTGCCACCAGCAGGGAGGGGGGAACCGGGGAGCTGTTTTTT.

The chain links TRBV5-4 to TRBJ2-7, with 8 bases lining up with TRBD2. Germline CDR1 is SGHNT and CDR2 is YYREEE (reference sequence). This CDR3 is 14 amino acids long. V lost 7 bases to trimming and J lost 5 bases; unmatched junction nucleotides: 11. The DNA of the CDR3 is TGTGCCAGCCTCGAAGCGGGAGTTTCGGACGAGCAGTACTTC. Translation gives CASLEAGVSDEQYF.

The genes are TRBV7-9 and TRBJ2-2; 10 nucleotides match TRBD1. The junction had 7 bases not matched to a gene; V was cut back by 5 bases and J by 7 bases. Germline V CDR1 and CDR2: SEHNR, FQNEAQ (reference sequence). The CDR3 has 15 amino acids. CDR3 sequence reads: CASSPDRGHDGELFF. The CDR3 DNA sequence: TGTGCCAGCAGCCCCGACAGGGGGCATGACGGGGAGCTGTTTTTT.